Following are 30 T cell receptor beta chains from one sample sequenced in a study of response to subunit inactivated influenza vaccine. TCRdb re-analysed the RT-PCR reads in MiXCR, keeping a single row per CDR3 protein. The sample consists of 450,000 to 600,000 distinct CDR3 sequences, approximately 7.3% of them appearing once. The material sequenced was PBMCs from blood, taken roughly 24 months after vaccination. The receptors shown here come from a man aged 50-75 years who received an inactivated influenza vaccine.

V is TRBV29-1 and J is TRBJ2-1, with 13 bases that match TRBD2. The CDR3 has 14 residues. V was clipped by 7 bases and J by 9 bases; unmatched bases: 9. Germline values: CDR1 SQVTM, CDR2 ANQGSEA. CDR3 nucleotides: TGCAGCGCCAAACTAGCGGGAGGGCCAGGTGAGCAGTTCTTC. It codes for CSAKLAGGPGEQFF.

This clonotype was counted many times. The CDR3 DNA follows: TGCGCCAGCAGCACGGGACAGGGGTACATGAACACTGAAGCTTTCTTT. Its translation: CASSTGQGYMNTEAFF. The rearrangement links TRBV5-1 to TRBJ1-1; TRBD1 aligns across 10 bases. Germline V gives CDR1 SGHRS, CDR2 YFSETQ. The CDR3 sequence is 16 residues long. Germline trimming cut 4 bases from V and 0 bases from J; bases unmatched to any gene: 6. Full variable domain (rest looked up from reference TRBV5-1 and TRBJ1-1): KAGVTQTPRYLIKTRGQQVTLSCSPISGHRSVSWYQQTPGQGLQFLFEYFSETQRNKGNFPGRFSGRQFSNSRSEMNVSTLELGDSALYLCASSTGQGYMNTEAFFGQGTRLTVV.

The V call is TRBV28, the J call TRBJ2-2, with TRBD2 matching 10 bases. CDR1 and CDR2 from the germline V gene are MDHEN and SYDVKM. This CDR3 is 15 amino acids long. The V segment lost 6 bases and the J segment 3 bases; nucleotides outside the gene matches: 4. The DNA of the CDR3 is TGTGCCAGCAGAGCTAGCGGGAGATACACCGGGGAGCTGTTTTTT. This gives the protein CASRASGRYTGELFF.

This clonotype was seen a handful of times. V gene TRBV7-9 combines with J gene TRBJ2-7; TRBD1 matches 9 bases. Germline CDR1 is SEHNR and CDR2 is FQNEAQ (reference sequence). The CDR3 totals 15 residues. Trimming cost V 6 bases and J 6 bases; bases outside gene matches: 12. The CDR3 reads CASSTPGTGLAEQYF. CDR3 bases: TGTGCCAGCAGTACTCCCGGGACAGGGTTGGCCGAGCAGTACTTC.

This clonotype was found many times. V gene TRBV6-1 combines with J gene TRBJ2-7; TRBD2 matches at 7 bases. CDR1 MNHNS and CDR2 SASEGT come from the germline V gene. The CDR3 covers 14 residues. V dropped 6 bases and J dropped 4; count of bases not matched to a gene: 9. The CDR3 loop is CASRIPGTTYEQYF. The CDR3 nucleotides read TGTGCCAGCAGGATTCCCGGGACTACTTACGAGCAGTACTTC.

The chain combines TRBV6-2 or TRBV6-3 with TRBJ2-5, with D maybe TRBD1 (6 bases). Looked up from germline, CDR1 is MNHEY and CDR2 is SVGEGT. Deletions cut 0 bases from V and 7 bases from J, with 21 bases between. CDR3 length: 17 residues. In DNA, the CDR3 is TGTGCCAGCAGTTACTCTAATCCGCGTCGGGACAACGGGACCCAGTACTTC. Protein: CASSYSNPRRDNGTQYF.

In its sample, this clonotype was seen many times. The CDR3 region has the DNA TGTGCCAGCAGCCCATCTCAAGGGATGGTAAACATTCAGTACTTC. Its translation is CASSPSQGMVNIQYF. The rearrangement uses TRBV7-2 and TRBJ2-4; D is unresolved. The CDR3 extends over 15 amino acids. Trimming left V 5 bases short and J 6 bases short, with 17 bases between. The germline CDR1 and CDR2 sequences are SGHTA and FQGNSA.

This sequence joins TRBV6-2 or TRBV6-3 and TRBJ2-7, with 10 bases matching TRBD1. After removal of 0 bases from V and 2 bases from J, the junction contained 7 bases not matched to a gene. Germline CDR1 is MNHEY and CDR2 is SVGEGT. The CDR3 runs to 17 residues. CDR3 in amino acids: CASSYSGTGASTYEQYF. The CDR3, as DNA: TGTGCCAGCAGTTACTCCGGGACAGGGGCGTCGACCTACGAGCAGTACTTC.

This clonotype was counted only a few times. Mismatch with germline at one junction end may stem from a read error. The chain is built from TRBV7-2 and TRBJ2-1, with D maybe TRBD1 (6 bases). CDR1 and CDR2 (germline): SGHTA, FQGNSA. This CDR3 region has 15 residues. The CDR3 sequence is CASSTQGFSDNEQFF. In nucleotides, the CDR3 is TGTGCCAGCAGCACCCAGGGGTTCTCCGACAATGAGCAGTTCTTC.

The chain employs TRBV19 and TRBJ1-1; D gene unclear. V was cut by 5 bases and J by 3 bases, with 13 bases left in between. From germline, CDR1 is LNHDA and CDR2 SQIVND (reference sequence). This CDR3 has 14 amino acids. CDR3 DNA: TGTGCCAGTAGTTTTCATGCGGCATACACTGAAGCTTTCTTT. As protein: CASSFHAAYTEAFF.

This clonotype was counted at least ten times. CDR3 coding DNA: TGTGCCATCAGTGAGTTACTTCTCCCGGACACAAACACCGGGGAGCTGTTTTTT. This gives the protein CAISELLLPDTNTGELFF. The rearrangement uses TRBV10-3 and TRBJ2-2; weak D call: TRBD1 (5 bases). Germline CDR1 is ENHRY and CDR2 is SYGVKD. This CDR3 spans 18 amino acids. Trimming cost V 1 base and J 2 bases, with 17 bases left between them.

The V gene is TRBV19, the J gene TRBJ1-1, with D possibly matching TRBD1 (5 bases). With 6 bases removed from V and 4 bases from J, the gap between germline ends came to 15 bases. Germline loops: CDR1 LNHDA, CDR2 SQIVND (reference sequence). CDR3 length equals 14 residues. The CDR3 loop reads CASRAPGLSTEAFF. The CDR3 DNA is TGTGCCAGTAGAGCTCCGGGACTGAGCACTGAAGCTTTCTTT.

The CDR3 nucleotides read TGCGCCAGCAGTCAGGCCGTGTTCACCGGGGAGCTGTTTTTT. Translation gives CASSQAVFTGELFF. V usage is TRBV4-3 and J usage is TRBJ2-2; the D is unclear. The ends were cut back, 6 bases at V and 4 bases at J, with 12 bases in the middle. The CDR3 covers 14 residues. Germline CDR1 is LGHNA and CDR2 is YSLEER.

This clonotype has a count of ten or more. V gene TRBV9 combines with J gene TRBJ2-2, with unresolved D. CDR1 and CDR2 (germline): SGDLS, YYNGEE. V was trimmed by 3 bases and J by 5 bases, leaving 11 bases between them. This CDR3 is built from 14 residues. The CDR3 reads CASSEAPATGELFF. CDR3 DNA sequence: TGTGCCAGCAGCGAGGCCCCGGCAACCGGGGAGCTGTTTTTT.

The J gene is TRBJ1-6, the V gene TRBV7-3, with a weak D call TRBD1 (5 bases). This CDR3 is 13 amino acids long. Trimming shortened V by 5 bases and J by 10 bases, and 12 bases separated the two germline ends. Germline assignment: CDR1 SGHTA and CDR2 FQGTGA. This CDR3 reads CASSAGSRSPLHF. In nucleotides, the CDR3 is TGTGCCAGCAGCGCAGGGAGTCGGTCACCCCTCCACTTT.

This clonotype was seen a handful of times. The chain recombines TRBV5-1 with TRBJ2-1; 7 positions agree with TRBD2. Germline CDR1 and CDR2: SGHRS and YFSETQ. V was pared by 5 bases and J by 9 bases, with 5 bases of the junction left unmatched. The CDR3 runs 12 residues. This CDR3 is CASRMGEGEQFF. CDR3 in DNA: TGCGCCAGCAGGATGGGGGAGGGTGAGCAGTTCTTC.

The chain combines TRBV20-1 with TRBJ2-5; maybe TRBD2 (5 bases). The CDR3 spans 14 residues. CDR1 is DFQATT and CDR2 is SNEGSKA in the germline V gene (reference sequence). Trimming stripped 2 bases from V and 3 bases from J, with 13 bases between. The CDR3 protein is CSARLGSSKETQYF. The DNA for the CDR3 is TGCAGTGCTAGACTAGGGAGTTCAAAAGAGACCCAGTACTTC.

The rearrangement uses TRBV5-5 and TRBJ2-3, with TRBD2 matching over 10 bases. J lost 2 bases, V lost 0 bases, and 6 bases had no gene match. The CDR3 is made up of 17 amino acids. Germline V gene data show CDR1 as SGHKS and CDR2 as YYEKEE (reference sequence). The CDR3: CASSLGTSGTDTDTQYF. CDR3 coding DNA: TGTGCCAGCAGCTTGGGCACTAGCGGGACCGACACAGATACGCAGTATTTT.

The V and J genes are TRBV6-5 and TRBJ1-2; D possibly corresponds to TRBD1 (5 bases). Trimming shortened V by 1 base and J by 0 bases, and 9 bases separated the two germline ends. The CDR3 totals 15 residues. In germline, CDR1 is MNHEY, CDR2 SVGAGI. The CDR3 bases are TGTGCCAGCAGTTACTACGGGGGAGCTAACTATGGCTACACCTTC. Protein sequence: CASSYYGGANYGYTF.

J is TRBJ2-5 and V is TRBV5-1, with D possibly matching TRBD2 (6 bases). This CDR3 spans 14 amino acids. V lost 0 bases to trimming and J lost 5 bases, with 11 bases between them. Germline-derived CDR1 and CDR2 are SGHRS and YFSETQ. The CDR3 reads CASSLARERETQYF. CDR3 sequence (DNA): TGCGCCAGCAGCTTGGCTCGGGAGCGGGAGACCCAGTACTTC.

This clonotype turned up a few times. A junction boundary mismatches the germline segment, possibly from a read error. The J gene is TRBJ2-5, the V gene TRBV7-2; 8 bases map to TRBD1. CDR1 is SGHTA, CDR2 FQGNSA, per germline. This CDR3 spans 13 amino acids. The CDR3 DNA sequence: TGTGCCAGCAGCTTTATCGGCAGGGGGCCCGTATTCTTC. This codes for CASSFIGRGPVFF.

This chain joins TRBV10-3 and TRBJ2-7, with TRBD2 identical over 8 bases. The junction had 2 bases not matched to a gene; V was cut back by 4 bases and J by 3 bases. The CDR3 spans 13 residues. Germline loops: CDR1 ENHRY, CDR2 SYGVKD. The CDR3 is CAISGGTSYEQYF. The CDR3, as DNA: TGTGCCATCAGTGGGGGGACTAGCTACGAGCAGTACTTC.

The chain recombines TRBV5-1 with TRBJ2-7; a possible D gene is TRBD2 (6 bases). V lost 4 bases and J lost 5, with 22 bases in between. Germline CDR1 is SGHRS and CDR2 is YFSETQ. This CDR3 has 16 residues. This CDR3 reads CASSQMVGTGANEQYF. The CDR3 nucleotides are TGCGCCAGCAGCCAAATGGTGGGTACGGGAGCCAACGAGCAGTACTTC.

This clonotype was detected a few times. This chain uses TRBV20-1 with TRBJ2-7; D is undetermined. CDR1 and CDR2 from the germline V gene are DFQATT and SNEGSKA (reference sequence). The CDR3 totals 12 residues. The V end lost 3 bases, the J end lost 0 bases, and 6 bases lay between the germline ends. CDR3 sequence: CSASPYSYEQYF. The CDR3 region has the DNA TGCAGTGCTAGCCCTTACTCCTACGAGCAGTACTTC.

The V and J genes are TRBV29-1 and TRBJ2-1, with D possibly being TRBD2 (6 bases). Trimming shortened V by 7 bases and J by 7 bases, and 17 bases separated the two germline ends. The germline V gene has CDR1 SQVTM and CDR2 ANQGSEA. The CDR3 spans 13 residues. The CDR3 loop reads CSGILAILNEQFF. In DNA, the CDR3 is TGCAGCGGGATACTAGCAATCCTTAATGAGCAGTTCTTC.

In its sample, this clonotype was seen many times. DNA of the CDR3: TGTGCCAGCAGGGGCCAGGGAGGCTCTTCACCCCTCCACTTT. This translates into CASRGQGGSSPLHF. This rearrangement joins TRBV6-1 to TRBJ1-6, with D maybe TRBD1 (5 bases). The CDR3 is 14 residues long. Trimming shortened V by 6 bases and J by 9 bases, and 15 bases separated the two germline ends. From germline, CDR1 is MNHNS and CDR2 SASEGT.

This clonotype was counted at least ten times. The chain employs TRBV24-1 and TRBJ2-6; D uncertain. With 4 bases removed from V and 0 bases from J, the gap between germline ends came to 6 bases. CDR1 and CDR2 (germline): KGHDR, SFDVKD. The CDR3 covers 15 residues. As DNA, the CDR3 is TGTGCCACCAGTGACCAACACTCTGGGGCCAACGTCCTGACTTTC. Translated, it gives CATSDQHSGANVLTF.

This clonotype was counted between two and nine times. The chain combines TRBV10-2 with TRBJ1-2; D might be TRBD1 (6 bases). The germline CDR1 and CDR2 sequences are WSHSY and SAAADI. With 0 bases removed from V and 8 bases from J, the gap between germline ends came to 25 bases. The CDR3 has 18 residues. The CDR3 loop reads CASSESRRRGFSHHGYTF. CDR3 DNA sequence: TGCGCCAGCAGTGAGTCGAGACGTAGGGGGTTCAGTCACCACGGCTACACCTTC.

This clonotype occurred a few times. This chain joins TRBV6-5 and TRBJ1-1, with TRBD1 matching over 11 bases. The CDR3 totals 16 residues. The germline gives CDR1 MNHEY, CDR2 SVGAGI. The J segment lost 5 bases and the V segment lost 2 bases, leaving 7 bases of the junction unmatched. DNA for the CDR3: TGTGCCAGCAGTTACGAAAGGGACAGGGGGGAGACTGAAGCTTTCTTT. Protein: CASSYERDRGETEAFF.

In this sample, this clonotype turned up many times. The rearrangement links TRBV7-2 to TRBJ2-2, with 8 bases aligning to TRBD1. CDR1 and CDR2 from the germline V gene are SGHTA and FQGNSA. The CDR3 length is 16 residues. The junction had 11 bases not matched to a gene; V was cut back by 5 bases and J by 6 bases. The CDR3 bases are TGTGCCAGCAGCCTCCAACCCAGGGGGCTGGCCGGGGAGCTGTTTTTT. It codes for CASSLQPRGLAGELFF.